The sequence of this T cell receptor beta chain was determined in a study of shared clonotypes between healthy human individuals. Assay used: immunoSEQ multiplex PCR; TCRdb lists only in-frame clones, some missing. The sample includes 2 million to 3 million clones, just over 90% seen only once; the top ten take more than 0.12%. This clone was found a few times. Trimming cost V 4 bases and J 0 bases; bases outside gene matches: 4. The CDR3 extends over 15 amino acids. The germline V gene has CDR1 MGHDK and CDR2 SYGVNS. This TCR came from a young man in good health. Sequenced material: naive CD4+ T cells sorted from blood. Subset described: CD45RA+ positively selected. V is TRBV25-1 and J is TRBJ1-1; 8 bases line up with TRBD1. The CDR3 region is CASSVSGGLNTEAFF. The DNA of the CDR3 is TGTGCCAGCAGTGTTTCAGGGGGCCTGAACACTGAAGCTTTCTTT.